The entry below gives a single TCR beta chain sequence along with its context. The sample holds a few counts of this clonotype. Its recognized antigen is unknown. Relative to the germline gene, one junction end is altered; a read error may explain this. Receptors were amplified or captured by 5' RACE. The second PCR ran for about 6 to 11 cycles and used a J-beta primer mix along with a sample-barcoded 5' primer. Each TCR beta cDNA molecule received a unique molecular identifier from a template-switch 5' adaptor carrying 12 random nucleotides. At least 2.5 million CDR3-containing paired-end reads were obtained from each sample. First-strand cDNA synthesis was performed from all RNA using the Mint cDNA synthesis kit, with priming by a TRBC-specific oligonucleotide. After uracil-DNA glycosylase treatment, a first 18-cycle PCR used universal primers M1SS and BC2_uni_R on all cDNA. As for how the authors treated the data: Normalization of each sample was performed by random selection of 1 million high-quality reads, each carrying a distinct molecular identifier. Instead of being binned into consensus sequences, reads with shared molecular identifiers were discarded. CDR3 identification, clonotype clustering and error correction used MiTCR with a Q25 quality threshold and the strictest error-elimination algorithm. Lower-bound total TCR beta diversity was estimated with a nonparametric unseen species model using Euler transformation. TCRdb trimmed public reads at Q25 via fastp, called clones via MiXCR and kept in-frame beta chains. Rows merge per CDR3 protein into single entries with the most common DNA and genes. TCRdb's processing, not the study's, gives the V and J calls here. The sample table holds fewer than 2,000,000 distinct CDR3 sequences, of which around 42% were seen once. The ten largest clones capture about 23% of the sample.

The donors were roughly 40 Caucasian individuals from Russia, aged roughly 6 to 95 years, who were systemically healthy. Each donor gave 8 to 10 milliliters of peripheral blood, drawn into EDTA-treated Vacutainer tubes. PBMCs were isolated by Ficoll-Paque density-gradient centrifugation, with at least 6 million obtained per sample. Trizol reagent was used to extract total RNA from the PBMCs, yielding at least 6 micrograms per sample. For every donor, flow cytometry on a PBMC aliquot measured the percentage of naive CD45RAhigh/CD27high T cells. This sample was taken from a study of blood T cells in healthy people across ages (dated by TCRdb to between 2014 and 2017). Context from the whole study: In model experiments, roughly one uniquely barcoded TCR beta cDNA molecule per two T cells was captured by template switching. To track age-related changes in TCR beta repertoire diversity, the study relied on deep sequencing normalized with unique cDNA molecular identifiers. The donors were divided into four age groups: young (average approximately 15 years), middle-aged (approximately 39), aged (around 67) and long-lived (roughly 82). To avoid experimental bias, donors of different ages were randomly spread across the sequencing lanes. Two additional independent replicas of 1 million unique cDNA reads from the same blood draw were analyzed for two donors (one aged 18 to 29 and one aged 80 or older). Overall study outcomes, separate from this receptor: As age increased, observed TCR beta diversity per million T cells dropped in a roughly linear way, and a significant reduction was already evident by age 40. Estimates of total diversity based on one million sequenced T cells were regarded as lower bounds and as underestimates. Compared with the aged group, the long-lived group had more naive CD4+ T cells, fewer expanded clones and increased TCR diversity, suggesting age selection. Donor CMV infection status was unknown, potentially confounding age-related changes in expanded clonotypes. Observed TCR beta diversity correlated strongly with the percentage of naive T cells measured by flow cytometry. Bulk unsorted PBMC profiling prevented conclusive comparison of naive and antigen-experienced compartments.

Sequenced: blood. The receptor's source is a human donor in good health.

The sequence in DNA is TGTGCCAGCAGCCCCGGACTAGCGGCGAATGAGCGGTTCTTC. Its coded protein is CASSPGLAANERFF. This sequence uses TRBV11-3 and TRBJ2-1, with 10 bases in between that match TRBD2. CDR1 and CDR2 (SGHNT, YENEEA) derive from the germline V gene. There are 14 amino acids in the CDR3, from cysteine to phenylalanine inclusive. Of the read, only the CDR3 DNA is kept; its 42 bases are in frame from base 1. With the portions outside the CDR3 filled from the reference TRBV11-3 and TRBJ2-1 genes, the complete variable region becomes EAGVVQSPRYKIIEKKQPVAFWCNPISGHNTLYWYLQNLGQGPELLIRYENEEAVDDSQLPKDRFSAERLKGVDSTLKIQPAELGDSAVYLCASSPGLAANERFFGPGTRLTVL.